Presented here are 15 T cell receptor beta chains from one specimen sequenced in a study of T cell repertoires in aging, cancer and after chemotherapy. TCR beta rearrangements were amplified from peripheral blood genomic DNA. A mixed TRB-A/B primer pool amplified rearranged TRB by multiplex touch-down PCR. TCRdb re-analysed the multiplex PCR reads in MiXCR, keeping a single row per CDR3 protein. The data contain 9,500 to 13,000 distinct CDR3 sequences, under 40% of them seen just once; the ten biggest clones take up about 7.9%. The sample was blood. These TCRs come from a human donor in good health.

This chain uses TRBV19 with TRBJ1-2, with 9 bases aligning to TRBD1. The CDR3 covers 13 residues. Germline trimming cut 6 bases from V and 2 bases from J; bases unmatched to any gene: 1. The germline CDR1 and CDR2 sequences are LNHDA and SQIVND (reference sequence). The DNA for the CDR3 is TGTGCCAGTAGACAGGGGGCGAACTATGGCTACACCTTC. Protein sequence: CASRQGANYGYTF. The full variable domain, completed using reference TRBV19 and TRBJ1-2, is DGGITQSPKYLFRKEGQNVTLSCEQNLNHDAMYWYRQDPGQGLRLIYYSQIVNDFQKGDIAEGYSVSREKKESFPLTVTSAQKNPTAFYLCASRQGANYGYTFGSGTRLTVV.

With respect to this clonotype: A read error may explain this, as a much larger clone is one base away. Without the conserved terminal phenylalanine or tryptophan, this CDR3 likely stems from a read error. The gene calls are TRBV29-1 and TRBJ2-3; the D call may be TRBD1 or TRBD2 (5 bases each). The CDR3 extends over 12 amino acids. V was clipped by 0 bases and J by 4 bases, with 5 bases between them. The germline V gene has CDR1 SQVTM and CDR2 ANQGSEA. CDR3 residues: CSVEEGADTQYS. The CDR3 DNA is TGCAGCGTTGAAGAGGGGGCAGATACGCAGTATTCT.

Only a few counts were recorded for this clonotype. The V call is TRBV19, the J call TRBJ2-5, with D tentatively TRBD2 (5 bases). Trimming pared 5 bases from V and 5 bases from J, leaving 15 bases between. Germline CDR1 reads LNHDA; CDR2 reads SQIVND (reference sequence). This CDR3 has 14 residues. CDR3 nucleotide sequence: TGTGCCAGTAGTTCTTCAGGACTGGGGGAGACCCAGTACTTC. It encodes CASSSSGLGETQYF.

The V gene is TRBV20-1, the J gene TRBJ2-4, with TRBD2 as a possible D gene (6 bases). Trimming pared 2 bases from V and 6 bases from J, leaving 17 bases between. The CDR3 is made up of 15 amino acids. The germline gives CDR1 DFQATT, CDR2 SNEGSKA (reference sequence). Written as DNA, the CDR3 is TGCAGTGCTAGAAACTTAGCGGCCACCGGAAACATTCAGTACTTC. This sequence encodes CSARNLAATGNIQYF.

This clonotype showed up just a few times. The V call is TRBV27, the J call TRBJ2-1, with a possible D match to TRBD1 (6 bases). Germline V gives CDR1 MNHEY, CDR2 SMNVEV (reference sequence). This CDR3 has 17 amino acids. Trimming cost V 4 bases and J 0 bases, with 16 bases left between them. The DNA of the CDR3 is TGTGCCAGCAGTTGGACCATCCGAGGGGGCTCCTACAATGAGCAGTTCTTC. Translated, it gives CASSWTIRGGSYNEQFF.

This clonotype was seen a few times. The chain is built from TRBV27 and TRBJ2-7, with TRBD2 matching 12 bases. The CDR3 has 17 amino acids. Losses at the gene ends were 3 bases for V and 3 bases for J; bases not matched to a gene: 9. CDR1 and CDR2 from the germline V gene are MNHEY and SMNVEV (reference sequence). This chain's CDR3 is CASSLLASGLAGYEQYF. In DNA form, the CDR3 reads TGTGCCAGCAGTTTGCTTGCGTCGGGACTAGCGGGCTACGAGCAGTACTTC.

The V call is TRBV18, the J call TRBJ2-7, with D perhaps being TRBD1 or TRBD2 (5 bases each). The V gene's germline CDR1 is KGHSH and CDR2 LQKENI. CDR3 size: 13 residues. V lost 3 bases to trimming and J lost 3 bases, with 9 bases between them. The CDR3 region has the DNA TGTGCCAGCTCACCGTTTGGGGGCTACGAGCAGTACTTC. This sequence encodes CASSPFGGYEQYF.

The V gene is TRBV19, the J gene TRBJ2-7, with D tentatively TRBD1 (7 bases). V was trimmed by 6 bases and J by 3 bases, leaving 21 bases between them. CDR3 length: 16 amino acids. Per the germline V gene, CDR1 is LNHDA and CDR2 is SQIVND (reference sequence). CDR3 in amino acids: CASRPHAGGGSYEQYF. In DNA, the CDR3 is TGTGCCAGTAGACCACACGCCGGAGGGGGCAGCTACGAGCAGTACTTC.

V and J are TRBV5-6 and TRBJ2-1; 7 bases match TRBD1. The ends lost 1 base at V and 5 bases at J; junction bases unmatched: 15. CDR3 size: 18 residues. Germline CDR1 is SGHDT and CDR2 is YYEEEE. CDR3 residues: CASSLLLTGRTIHNEQFF. The CDR3 DNA sequence: TGTGCCAGCAGCTTGCTATTGACAGGGCGAACTATCCACAATGAGCAGTTCTTC.

This clonotype was seen only a few times. This rearrangement joins TRBV6-1 to TRBJ2-3; 7 bases map to TRBD2. The CDR3 covers 17 residues. Germline CDR1 is MNHNS and CDR2 is SASEGT. The V gene end was trimmed by 4 bases and the J gene end by 2 bases; junction bases not matched to a gene: 12. As DNA, the CDR3 is TGTGCCAGCAGTGCTTTGGGGTGGCGGGAGCCCACAGATACGCAGTATTTT. Protein sequence: CASSALGWREPTDTQYF.

CDR3 sequence: CAWRKGEANEQYF. Written as DNA, the CDR3 is TGTGCCTGGAGGAAGGGGGAAGCCAACGAGCAGTACTTC. V gene TRBV30 combines with J gene TRBJ2-7, with D possibly matching TRBD1 (6 bases). Germline V CDR1 and CDR2: GTSNPN, SVGIG (reference sequence). The CDR3 is made up of 13 amino acids. Trimming removed 3 bases from V and 5 bases from J, with 14 bases in between.

The rearrangement joins TRBV6-2 or TRBV6-3 to TRBJ2-7; 12 positions match TRBD2. V was pared by 7 bases and J by 5 bases, with 6 bases of the junction left unmatched. The germline V gene encodes CDR1 MNHEY and CDR2 SVGEGT. The CDR3 covers 14 residues. The CDR3 region is CASNLAGGIHEQYF. The CDR3 coding sequence is TGTGCCAGCAATCTAGCGGGAGGGATCCACGAGCAGTACTTC.

This clonotype has just a few counts. The J gene is TRBJ2-5, the V gene TRBV30, with D perhaps TRBD1 (6 bases). The CDR3 loop spans 13 amino acids. Germline V lookup: CDR1 GTSNPN, CDR2 SVGIG (reference sequence). V was cut by 2 bases and J by 2 bases, with 9 bases left in between. The CDR3 sequence is CAWSRTVQETQYF. The CDR3 bases are TGTGCCTGGAGTCGGACAGTGCAAGAGACCCAGTACTTC.

This clonotype has only a few counts. For the CDR3, the DNA is TGTGCCAGCAGTTCGTCCGCGTTTGAGCCCCAGCATTTT. Translating gives CASSSSAFEPQHF. The rearrangement links TRBV6-5 to TRBJ1-5; D gene uncertain. The germline CDR1 and CDR2 sequences are MNHEY and SVGAGI. The V gene lost 4 bases and the J gene lost 8 bases, with 12 bases spanning the gap. The CDR3 runs 13 residues.

The chain combines TRBV6-2 or TRBV6-3 with TRBJ2-2; maybe TRBD2 (6 bases). Trimming removed 6 bases from V and 2 bases from J, with 10 bases in between. The CDR3 is 14 amino acids. Per germline, CDR1 MNHEY and CDR2 SVGEGT. The CDR3 DNA reads TGTGCCAGCAGGGGGACTGACAACACCGGGGAGCTGTTTTTT. It yields the protein CASRGTDNTGELFF.